This is a list of T cell receptor beta chains from one sample in a study of blood T cell repertoires in COVID-19. TCRdb's copy holds only in-frame clones and misses some; the assay was immunoSEQ multiplex PCR. The table has approximately 160,000 clones, roughly 84% seen once. Sample: peripheral blood. The receptors come from a man between 18 and 35 years old with active or convalescent COVID-19. CDR3s include the opening cysteine and the closing phenylalanine or tryptophan. A D gene is named only where the DNA matches it firmly. Only some rows state a clone size, as once, few, many or a class for expanded clones.

D gene,J gene,V gene,clone size,CDR3 DNA,CDR3 protein
-,TRBJ1-2,TRBV7-2,-,TGTGCCAGCAGCTTAGCGGTTGGACGTCGCGGAGGGGATGGCTACACCTTC,CASSLAVGRRGGDGYTF
TRBD1,TRBJ1-1,TRBV12-3/TRBV12-4,-,TGTGCCAGCAGCAGACAGGGGGGCACTGAAGCTTTCTTT,CASSRQGGTEAFF
TRBD1,TRBJ1-1,TRBV4-2,once,TGTGCCAGCAGCCAAGGCCCTCGGCAGGGGGCTTTTGCTTTCTTT,CASSQGPRQGAFAFF
-,TRBJ1-1,TRBV3-1/TRBV3-2,-,TGTGCCAGCAGCCAACGGACTGAAGCTTTCTTT,CASSQRTEAFF
-,TRBJ2-2,TRBV5-1,once,TGCGCCAGCAGCTTGGCGGCGGGCACCGGGGAGCTGTTTTTT,CASSLAAGTGELFF
TRBD1,TRBJ1-1,TRBV12-5,medium-sized,TGTGCTAGTGGTGGGACAGGGAGTGGGGTCCCTGAAGCTTTCTTT,CASGGTGSGVPEAFF
-,TRBJ1-6,TRBV9,-,TGTGCCAGCAGCGTAGACAGGAATTCACCCCTCCACTTT,CASSVDRNSPLHF
-,TRBJ1-4,TRBV7-2,-,TGTGCCAGCAGCTCCCCCGGGGGGGGAGAAGAAAAACTGTTTTTT,CASSSPGGGEEKLFF
TRBD1,TRBJ1-5,TRBV28,-,TGTGCCAGCAGTTTACCCCAGGGGGCGAGGCCCCAGCATTTT,CASSLPQGARPQHF
-,TRBJ2-1,TRBV6-5,few,TGTGCCAGCAGCGCCCGCGGGGACTACAATGAGCAGTTCTTC,CASSARGDYNEQFF
TRBD1,TRBJ1-2,TRBV5-1,-,TGCGCCAGCAGCCAGGGGGACTATGGCTACACCTTC,CASSQGDYGYTF
TRBD1,TRBJ1-1,TRBV7-9,-,TGTGCCAGCAGCTTAGTAGGGACAGCGAACACTGAAGCTTTCTTT,CASSLVGTANTEAFF
-,TRBJ2-4,TRBV3-1/TRBV3-2,-,TGTGCCATCCTTCAGAGGCGACTAGCCAAAAACATTCAGTACTTC,CAILQRRLAKNIQYF
TRBD2,TRBJ2-1,TRBV7-8,-,TGTGCCAGCAGCTTAGCCCAGAGTGCCGGCGGGAGGCGGGAGAATGAGCAGTTCTTC,CASSLAQSAGGRRENEQFF
-,TRBJ1-1,TRBV5-1,-,TGCGCCAGCAGCCCACGTACAGCAGACACTGAAGCTTTCTTT,CASSPRTADTEAFF
TRBD1,TRBJ1-6,TRBV7-9,-,TGTGCCAGCAGCTTAGTGGGACAGTATAATTCACCCCTCCACTTT,CASSLVGQYNSPLHF
TRBD1,TRBJ2-7,TRBV6-5,once,TGTGCCAGCAACAGACAGGGGCAGTTCGACGAGCAGTACTTC,CASNRQGQFDEQYF
-,TRBJ2-1,TRBV3-1/TRBV3-2,once,TGTGCCAGCAGCCAAATGTCAGGAACTCACAATGAGCAGTTCTTC,CASSQMSGTHNEQFF